Sequencing of this T cell receptor beta chain was carried out in a study of T cells in Graves' hyperthyroidism and ophthalmopathy. V lost 4 bases and J lost 8, with 8 bases in between. The CDR3 is 12 residues long. This clonotype was observed a few times. The study enrolled patients aged 18 to 65 with newly diagnosed hyperthyroidism of under 2 months' duration. RNA transcripts were the template for amplifying TCR beta CDR3 regions. The HTBI set primed first-round TCR CDR3 RT-PCR. A single record per CDR3 protein comes from TCRdb applying MiXCR to the multiplex PCR reads. The sample has 300,000 to 450,000 distinct CDR3 sequences, approximately 25% seen once.

This TCR derives from a middle-aged man with Graves' hyperthyroidism. This chain uses TRBV12-3 or TRBV12-4 with TRBJ1-4; no clear D gene. Input material: blood. The CDR3 DNA reads as TGTGCCAGCAGTTCCAGATCCGAAAAACTGTTTTTT. The encoded protein is CASSSRSEKLFF.